The 9 T cell receptor beta chains below were found in one sample sequenced in a study of blood T cell repertoires in COVID-19. Generated by immunoSEQ multiplex PCR, the TCRdb table keeps only in-frame clones and is missing some. The table records around 340,000 clones, about nine tenths of them present only once. Sequenced input: PBMCs or T cells enriched from blood (not recorded which). The receptors stem from a young woman who had been exposed to COVID-19.

The V and J genes are TRBV7-3 and TRBJ1-1; D gene uncertain. The V end was cut by 1 base, the J end by 0 bases, with 12 bases between. The CDR3 totals 16 residues. Germline V gives CDR1 SGHTA, CDR2 FQGTGA. For the CDR3, the DNA is TGTGCCAGCAGCTTAAGTCCGGGTCGGGTGAACACTGAAGCTTTCTTT. Its protein product is CASSLSPGRVNTEAFF.

The chain links TRBV27 to TRBJ2-7, with D maybe TRBD1 (6 bases). V lost 5 bases and J 3 bases, leaving 14 bases between the germline ends. The CDR3 length is 14 residues. The germline V gene has CDR1 MNHEY and CDR2 SMNVEV (reference sequence). The CDR3 protein is CASSTGQMVYEQYF. In DNA form, the CDR3 reads TGTGCCAGCAGTACTGGACAGATGGTCTACGAGCAGTACTTC.

The V and J genes are TRBV6-2 or TRBV6-3 and TRBJ1-5; D is ambiguous. The CDR3 extends over 16 amino acids. Germline loops: CDR1 MNHEY, CDR2 SVGEGT. V gave up 5 bases and J gave up 3 bases, with 17 bases separating them. The CDR3 DNA reads TGTGCCAGCAGTCGTTCGTTACAGCCATTCAATCAGCCCCAGCATTTT. Translated: CASSRSLQPFNQPQHF.

To note about this clone: A junction end diverges from the germline sequence, so it may reflect a read error. The V gene is TRBV2, the J gene TRBJ2-2, with 7 bases lining up with TRBD2. CDR3 length equals 16 residues. Looked up from germline, CDR1 is SNHLY and CDR2 is FYNNEI. The CDR3 loop reads CASSYSGYGNPGELFF. In nucleotides, the CDR3 is TGTGCCAGCAGTTATAGCGGGTATGGGAACCCCGGGGAGCTGTTTTTT.

V usage is TRBV3-1 (or the pseudogene TRBV3-2) and J usage is TRBJ2-7; 7 bases are shared with TRBD1. This CDR3 comprises 15 residues. Germline CDR1 and CDR2: LGHDT and YNNKEL (reference sequence). With V trimmed by 1 base and J by 1 base, 4 bases remained unmatched. The CDR3 loop reads CASSQGPGQSYEQYF. The DNA for the CDR3 is TGTGCCAGCAGCCAAGGACCGGGACAGTCCTACGAGCAGTACTTC.

The chain has TRBV19 and TRBJ2-3, with D maybe TRBD2 (6 bases). V shed 1 base and J shed 5 bases, with 13 bases lying between them. The CDR3 runs 15 residues. Germline CDR1 LNHDA, CDR2 SQIVND (reference sequence). This chain's CDR3 is CASSIGSRREDTQYF. In DNA form, the CDR3 reads TGTGCCAGTAGTATAGGTTCTAGGCGGGAAGATACGCAGTATTTT. The full variable domain, with the rest looked up from reference TRBV19 and TRBJ2-3, is DGGITQSPKYLFRKEGQNVTLSCEQNLNHDAMYWYRQDPGQGLRLIYYSQIVNDFQKGDIAEGYSVSREKKESFPLTVTSAQKNPTAFYLCASSIGSRREDTQYFGPGTRLTVL.

This clone was detected only a few times. This sequence joins TRBV3-1 (or the pseudogene TRBV3-2) and TRBJ2-3, with 7 bases fitting TRBD1. From germline, CDR1 is LGHDT and CDR2 YNNKEL (reference sequence). Unmatched junction bases numbered 9, after V lost 4 bases and J lost 2 bases. This CDR3 has 16 residues. The CDR3 region is CASSLSGGWVTDTQYF. CDR3 coding DNA: TGTGCCAGCAGCCTTTCAGGGGGATGGGTCACAGATACGCAGTATTTT.

The chain links TRBV5-1 to TRBJ1-6, with a possible D match to TRBD1 (5 bases). The CDR3 is 16 amino acids. Trimming pared 3 bases from V and 8 bases from J, leaving 18 bases between. Germline V gene data show CDR1 as SGHRS and CDR2 as YFSETQ. The CDR3 reads CASSWTGLQGDSPLHF. Written as DNA, the CDR3 is TGCGCCAGCAGCTGGACGGGACTCCAGGGTGATTCACCCCTCCACTTT.

The J gene is TRBJ1-1, the V gene TRBV29-1; D perhaps matches TRBD1 (5 bases). The CDR3 runs to 13 residues. The ends were cut back, 5 bases at V and 2 bases at J, with 12 bases in the middle. Germline assignment: CDR1 SQVTM and CDR2 ANQGSEA. The CDR3 loop reads CSVMGRVNTEAFF. CDR3 sequence (DNA): TGCAGCGTTATGGGCAGGGTCAACACTGAAGCTTTCTTT.